Listed below are T cell receptor beta chains from one sample, sequenced in a study of T cells after yellow fever vaccination. A single record per CDR3 protein comes from TCRdb applying MiXCR to the 5' RACE reads. The table includes under 350,000 distinct CDR3 sequences, roughly 4.3% detected once. The sequencing here drew on PBMCs, taken 5 days after the yellow fever booster vaccination. These receptors were collected from a man younger than 35 who received the YFV17D yellow fever vaccine. The conserved cysteine and the conserved F or W are not part of the CDR3 here. The D gene is left open where the match is weak. Clone size is stated in some rows and not others, as once, few, many or a class when expanded.

abundance,j_gene,d_gene,v_gene,CDR3aa
few,TRBJ1-2,TRBD1,TRBV6-1,ASSGTTGVELGYT
-,TRBJ2-2,-,TRBV15,ATSRGGRGNTGELF
many,TRBJ1-6,-,TRBV7-8,ASSNTGNSPLH
few,TRBJ2-1,TRBD1,TRBV25-1,ASSGRGQGNEQF
many,TRBJ2-5,TRBD1,TRBV29-1,SVRGTGEGETQY
-,TRBJ1-1,TRBD1,TRBV5-1,ASSFRQGMNTEAF
many,TRBJ1-2,-,TRBV20-1,SARVRAFYGYT
many,TRBJ1-1,TRBD1,TRBV6-5,ASIQGGGTEAF
many,TRBJ2-1,-,TRBV6-1,ASSEWQGNINEQF
-,TRBJ1-5,-,TRBV25-1,ASSDTGDAGQPQH
few,TRBJ2-6,-,TRBV18,ASSPGSGANVLT
few,TRBJ2-5,-,TRBV12-5,ASGSPTQY
many,TRBJ2-5,TRBD2,TRBV7-8,ASSLSTGGETQY
few,TRBJ2-5,-,TRBV4-2,ASSQRDSETQY
many,TRBJ2-1,TRBD2,TRBV7-3,ASSSSLGGREQF
many,TRBJ2-5,TRBD2,TRBV11-2,ASSPLLSRLAGGLEETQY
-,TRBJ2-2,TRBD1,TRBV2,ASRADRVAAVTGELF
-,TRBJ2-5,TRBD1,TRBV7-3,ASSRYRDREETQY
-,TRBJ1-1,-,TRBV7-2,ASSPRAEAF
few,TRBJ2-1,-,TRBV3-1,ASSQGFWIAKGYEQF
few,TRBJ2-2,-,TRBV19,ASRGLPGGGNTGELF
few,TRBJ1-1,-,TRBV28,ASTRGGDTEAF
many,TRBJ2-2,-,TRBV4-1,ASSQEGNTGELF
few,TRBJ1-6,-,TRBV6-5,ASRISGTGNSPLH
many,TRBJ2-2,-,TRBV7-7,ASSASWTGELF
-,TRBJ1-1,TRBD1,TRBV7-9,ASSLAQGALAEAF
many,TRBJ2-7,-,TRBV6-1,ASSEGDSSSYEQY
few,TRBJ2-6,-,TRBV7-3,ASSLTGGPGANVLT